This TCR beta chain appears in the sequencing data of a study of blood T cell repertoires in COVID-19. This CDR3 region has 15 residues. Unmatched junction bases numbered 7, after V lost 6 bases and J lost 4 bases. Germline-derived CDR1 and CDR2 are SNHLY and FYNNEI. Libraries were prepared by immunoSEQ multiplex PCR; TCRdb keeps only in-frame clonotypes and omits some of them. The profile shows around 180,000 clones, roughly 89% of them singletons. The sequencing input was PBMCs or T cells enriched from blood (not recorded which). The sequence was obtained from a woman in her forties with acute COVID-19. The chain is built from TRBV2 and TRBJ2-1, with 9 positions matching TRBD1. This CDR3 is CASSSGTGHYNEQFF. CDR3 nucleotide sequence: TGTGCCAGCAGCTCCGGGACAGGGCATTACAATGAGCAGTTCTTC.